What follows are 28 T cell receptor beta chains derived from one specimen sequenced in a study of blood T cell repertoires in COVID-19. Sequencing used immunoSEQ multiplex PCR; TCRdb keeps in-frame clones, though not all of them. The sample holds about 220,000 clones; 75% to 90% are singletons and the top ten take approximately 5.6%. The sequenced sample consisted of peripheral blood. The receptors were sampled from a woman in her sixties or seventies with COVID-19, enrolled during active disease.

The genes are TRBV7-2 and TRBJ2-7, with 12 bases aligning to TRBD2. Germline CDR1 is SGHTA and CDR2 is FQGNSA. The V segment lost 3 bases and the J segment 2 bases; nucleotides outside the gene matches: 2. The CDR3 is made up of 15 amino acids. This chain's CDR3 is CASSFTSGRPYEQYF. DNA of the CDR3: TGTGCCAGCAGCTTCACTAGCGGGAGGCCCTACGAGCAGTACTTC.

The chain has TRBV5-6 and TRBJ1-1, with 8 nucleotides matching TRBD1. Germline values: CDR1 SGHDT, CDR2 YYEEEE. After removal of 2 bases from V and 0 bases from J, the junction contained 3 bases not matched to a gene. The CDR3 covers 15 residues. Here the CDR3 DNA reads TGTGCCAGCAGCTTCGGACAGGGACTGAACACTGAAGCTTTCTTT. It yields the protein CASSFGQGLNTEAFF.

V gene TRBV10-3 combines with J gene TRBJ1-5, with a tentative D call TRBD1 (6 bases). This CDR3 has 13 amino acids. The germline V and J ends were trimmed by 2 bases and 7 bases, with 9 bases remaining between them. CDR1 is ENHRY, CDR2 SYGVKD, per germline. The CDR3 nucleotides read TGTGCCATCAGTGAGGGGGGGGGCCAGCCCCAGCATTTT. Translating it yields CAISEGGGQPQHF.

The V call is TRBV11-3, the J call TRBJ2-1; TRBD2 is a possible D gene (5 bases). V lost 1 base, J lost 4 bases, and 11 bases lay in between. The germline V gene encodes CDR1 SGHNT and CDR2 YENEEA. There are 15 residues in the CDR3. CDR3 DNA: TGTGCCAGCAGCTTAGGATACGGGGATTACAATGAGCAGTTCTTC. Amino acids: CASSLGYGDYNEQFF.

The gene calls are TRBV30 and TRBJ1-4; D unresolved. Germline V gene data show CDR1 as GTSNPN and CDR2 as SVGIG (reference sequence). Trimming removed 1 base from V and 1 base from J, with 10 bases in between. The CDR3 covers 15 residues. This CDR3 reads CAWSANSGTNEKLFF. The CDR3 DNA follows: TGTGCCTGGAGTGCCAATAGCGGAACTAATGAAAAACTGTTTTTT.

The genes are TRBV9 and TRBJ2-2, with 11 positions matching TRBD2. The CDR3 has 18 residues. Germline lookup yields CDR1 SGDLS and CDR2 YYNGEE. J lost 7 bases, V lost 0 bases, and 11 bases had no gene match. The CDR3 sequence: CASSVVTSGRGSSGELFF. The CDR3 nucleotides are TGTGCCAGCAGCGTAGTAACTAGCGGGAGAGGATCGAGCGGGGAGCTGTTTTTT.

The chain links TRBV24-1 to TRBJ1-5, with TRBD1 as a possible D gene (5 bases). Germline V gene sequence: CDR1 KGHDR, CDR2 SFDVKD. The CDR3 is 14 residues long. The V end was cut by 3 bases, the J end by 6 bases, with 11 bases between. CDR3 protein: CATSDARGVQPQHF. CDR3 coding DNA: TGTGCCACCAGTGATGCCCGGGGGGTTCAGCCCCAGCATTTT.

This clone was found a few times. The chain carries TRBV7-9 and TRBJ1-4; D gene uncertain. Trimming shortened V by 1 base and J by 8 bases, and 8 bases separated the two germline ends. Germline assignment: CDR1 SEHNR and CDR2 FQNEAQ (reference sequence). The CDR3 extends over 13 amino acids. DNA for the CDR3: TGTGCCAGCAGCTTAGTTGCGGGAGAAAAACTGTTTTTT. It translates to CASSLVAGEKLFF.

This rearrangement joins TRBV7-7 to TRBJ2-3, with a weak D call TRBD2 (5 bases). Germline lookup yields CDR1 SSHAT and CDR2 FNYEAQ (reference sequence). With 1 base removed from V and 5 bases from J, the gap between germline ends came to 10 bases. The length of the CDR3 is 14 residues. The CDR3 region has the DNA TGTGCCAGCAGCTTAGGACCCGGGGAAGATACGCAGTATTTT. It yields the protein CASSLGPGEDTQYF.

The chain couples TRBV6-1 to TRBJ1-5, with no clear D. Germline CDR1 and CDR2: MNHNS and SASEGT. Trimming removed 2 bases at V and 7 bases at J, with 15 bases between. CDR3 size: 15 residues. CDR3 sequence: CASSELTFLLQPQHF. The CDR3 DNA follows: TGTGCCAGCAGTGAATTGACATTTCTTCTCCAGCCCCAGCATTTT.

The V gene is TRBV25-1, the J gene TRBJ2-7, with 8 bases identical to TRBD1. V trimming: 1 base; J trimming: 7 bases; junction bases outside the gene matches: 9. Per germline, CDR1 MGHDK and CDR2 SYGVNS. The CDR3 is 15 residues long. The CDR3 DNA reads TGTGCCAGCAGTGAATTCCGGGGACAGGCCTCGGAGCAGTACTTC. This gives the protein CASSEFRGQASEQYF.

The chain carries TRBV27 and TRBJ1-2; a weak D match, TRBD1 (5 bases). The germline V gene has CDR1 MNHEY and CDR2 SMNVEV (reference sequence). The V end was cut by 7 bases, the J end by 0 bases, with 9 bases between. The CDR3 runs 13 residues. The CDR3 protein is CASKQATNYGYTF. The CDR3 coding sequence is TGTGCCAGCAAACAGGCCACTAACTATGGCTACACCTTC.

V usage is TRBV27 and J usage is TRBJ2-6, with TRBD1 as a possible D gene (6 bases). CDR3 size: 21 residues. V lost 5 bases to trimming and J lost 0 bases, with 26 bases between them. CDR1 and CDR2 (germline): MNHEY, SMNVEV (reference sequence). The CDR3 nucleotides read TGTGCCAGCAGTCAGCGTAACCCCGGGACACTGAGACTCTCTGGGGCCAACGTCCTGACTTTC. Translated: CASSQRNPGTLRLSGANVLTF.

This clone was seen more than once but under ten times. V and J are TRBV7-2 and TRBJ2-4, with D perhaps TRBD2 (5 bases). The germline gives CDR1 SGHTA, CDR2 FQGNSA. The CDR3 spans 15 residues. Trimming shortened V by 5 bases and J by 3 bases, and 14 bases separated the two germline ends. As DNA, the CDR3 is TGTGCCAGCAGCAGTTGGACTCCGAGCAAAAACATTCAGTACTTC. Translating gives CASSSWTPSKNIQYF.

This CDR3 reads CASSPTGVGTEAFF. CDR3 nucleotides: TGTGCCAGCAGCCCAACAGGGGTGGGCACTGAAGCTTTCTTT. The genes are TRBV11-3 and TRBJ1-1; 7 nucleotides agree with TRBD1. The CDR3 is 14 amino acids. The germline V gene encodes CDR1 SGHNT and CDR2 YENEEA. Unmatched junction bases numbered 7, after V lost 5 bases and J lost 4 bases.

V gene TRBV7-9 combines with J gene TRBJ1-1; TRBD1 is a possible D gene (5 bases). V gave up 5 bases and J gave up 2 bases, with 12 bases separating them. Germline V gives CDR1 SEHNR, CDR2 FQNEAQ (reference sequence). This CDR3 comprises 14 residues. The CDR3 nucleotides are TGTGCCAGCAGCCAGATGGGGCGAAACACTGAAGCTTTCTTT. It yields the protein CASSQMGRNTEAFF.

CDR3 DNA sequence: TGTGCCAGCTCACCACTGTCCGGGACTCAAGAGACCCAGTACTTC. This encodes CASSPLSGTQETQYF. The chain couples TRBV18 to TRBJ2-5, with D possibly matching TRBD2 (6 bases). Between the trimmed V and J ends, which lost 1 base and 2 bases, there was a span of 11 bases. Germline CDR1 KGHSH, CDR2 LQKENI. The CDR3 totals 15 residues.

The chain joins TRBV7-2 to TRBJ2-3; a weak D match, TRBD2 (6 bases). V was pared by 5 bases and J by 3 bases, with 15 bases between. This CDR3 has 15 amino acids. CDR1 SGHTA and CDR2 FQGNSA come from the germline V gene. CDR3 region: CASSPSGTQTDTQYF. The CDR3 nucleotides are TGTGCCAGCAGCCCCTCGGGGACTCAGACAGATACGCAGTATTTT.

In the case of this clone: At one boundary the junction diverges from the germline segment, which might be a read error. The chain has TRBV28 and TRBJ1-1; D is ambiguous. Germline CDR1 is MDHEN and CDR2 is SYDVKM. The CDR3 length is 13 residues. CDR3 DNA: TGTGCCAGCAGTACCCGGACCGAGGAGGTGGTTGGATTT. Translation gives CASSTRTEEVVGF.

Details on this clone: Additional DNA sequences in this sample encode the identical CDR3. The chain couples TRBV9 to TRBJ2-1; 10 bases are a match to TRBD2. Germline CDR1 SGDLS, CDR2 YYNGEE. V lost 3 bases to trimming and J lost 0 bases; unmatched junction nucleotides: 0. This CDR3 has 15 residues. The CDR3 region is CASSASGSSYNEQFF. The CDR3 DNA follows: TGTGCCAGCAGCGCTAGCGGGAGCTCCTACAATGAGCAGTTCTTC. Combining the CDR3 with reference TRBV9 and TRBJ2-1 gives the whole variable domain DSGVTQTPKHLITATGQRVTLRCSPRSGDLSVYWYQQSLDQGLQFLIQYYNGEERAKGNILERFSAQQFPDLHSELNLSSLELGDSALYFCASSASGSSYNEQFFGPGTRLTVL.

The J gene is TRBJ1-3, the V gene TRBV19, with 7 nucleotides matching TRBD1. V gave up 6 bases and J gave up 2 bases; unmatched junction bases: 4. The CDR3 totals 14 residues. The V gene's germline CDR1 is LNHDA and CDR2 SQIVND (reference sequence). The CDR3 nucleotides read TGTGCCAGTAGCCTAACAGGGGCTGGAAACACCATATATTTT. Amino acids: CASSLTGAGNTIYF.

V is TRBV20-1 and J is TRBJ1-2; D gene uncertain. The V gene lost 7 bases and the J gene lost 7 bases, with 10 bases spanning the gap. This CDR3 contains 10 residues. Germline V gives CDR1 DFQATT, CDR2 SNEGSKA (reference sequence). The CDR3 DNA reads TGCAGTGTCCAGGCTGGTGGCTACACCTTC. Protein: CSVQAGGYTF.

This rearrangement joins TRBV3-1 (or the pseudogene TRBV3-2) to TRBJ1-1, with 7 bases fitting TRBD1. The CDR3 contains 12 residues. The V gene end was trimmed by 6 bases and the J gene end by 5 bases; junction bases not matched to a gene: 3. Germline V gene sequence: CDR1 LGHDT, CDR2 YNNKEL (reference sequence). The CDR3 reads CASRAQGTEAFF. CDR3 coding DNA: TGTGCCAGCAGGGCACAGGGGACTGAAGCTTTCTTT.

This clone was seen at least ten times. This CDR3 reads CASSHPAGQGTYEQYF. CDR3 in DNA: TGTGCCAGCAGCCACCCCGCCGGACAGGGTACCTACGAGCAGTACTTC. The chain recombines TRBV14 with TRBJ2-7, with TRBD1 identical over 8 bases. Germline loops: CDR1 SGHDN, CDR2 FVKESK. J was trimmed by 2 bases and V by 3 bases; bases with no gene match: 9. The CDR3 sequence is 16 residues long.

In this sample, this clone turned up a few times. The chain recombines TRBV6-6 with TRBJ2-1; TRBD2 matches 8 bases. CDR3 length: 15 amino acids. The V gene's germline CDR1 is MNHNY and CDR2 SVGAGI (reference sequence). V lost 7 bases to trimming and J lost 2 bases; unmatched junction nucleotides: 7. CDR3 residues: CASTQTSAAYNEQFF. Written as DNA, the CDR3 is TGTGCCAGCACCCAGACTAGCGCGGCCTACAATGAGCAGTTCTTC.

The chain is built from TRBV19 and TRBJ1-2, with a tentative D call TRBD1 (5 bases). The CDR3 has 14 residues. V was shortened by 5 bases and J by 7 bases, with 17 bases between the two germline ends. Germline assignment: CDR1 LNHDA and CDR2 SQIVND (reference sequence). DNA of the CDR3: TGTGCCAGTAGTCCACGACAGTCGTGGGGTGGCTACACCTTC. It specifies CASSPRQSWGGYTF.

The J gene is TRBJ2-2, the V gene TRBV30, with TRBD2 identical over 13 bases. This CDR3 is 15 amino acids long. CDR1 and CDR2 (germline): GTSNPN, SVGIG (reference sequence). V shed 2 bases, J shed 9 bases, and the junction held 6 bases outside the gene matches. CDR3 in DNA: TGTGCCTGGAGTCTAAGGACTAGCGGGAGCAGGGAGCTGTTTTTT. Translated, it gives CAWSLRTSGSRELFF. Looking up the rest from reference TRBV30 and TRBJ2-2 gives the full variable domain: SQTIHQWPATLVQPVGSPLSLECTVEGTSNPNLYWYRQAAGRGLQLLFYSVGIGQISSEVPQNLSASRPQDRQFILSSKKLLLSDSGFYLCAWSLRTSGSRELFFGEGSRLTVL.

The rearrangement links TRBV5-1 to TRBJ2-2; 11 bases line up with TRBD1. The CDR3 is 16 residues long. V lost 3 bases to trimming and J lost 4 bases; unmatched junction nucleotides: 5. CDR1 and CDR2 from the germline V gene are SGHRS and YFSETQ. The CDR3 here is CASSSGQGAFTGELFF. The CDR3 DNA reads as TGCGCCAGCAGCTCCGGACAGGGGGCGTTCACCGGGGAGCTGTTTTTT.